What follows are 27 T cell receptor beta chains derived from one specimen sequenced in a study of spatial heterogeneity in lung cancer. Each CDR3 protein is one row after TCRdb ran MiXCR on the 5' RACE reads. The sample has approximately 90,000 distinct CDR3 sequences; approximately 8.5% are singletons. Time point here: sample taken at primary tumor resection. Whole RNA obtained from tumor, nontumor lung or frozen PBMC underwent sequencing without sorting. The sequencing here drew on PBMCs, taken at surgery. The receptors here all came from a male donor with early-stage non-small cell lung cancer.

This clonotype was seen only a few times. The rearrangement uses TRBV7-2 and TRBJ1-2; D remains ambiguous. This CDR3 comprises 16 residues. The germline CDR1 and CDR2 sequences are SGHTA and FQGNSA. V shed 5 bases and J shed 0 bases, with 16 bases lying between them. The CDR3 bases are TGTGCCAGCAGCCCAGTGAGCAGCCAAGCTAACTATGGCTACACCTTC. This translates into CASSPVSSQANYGYTF.

This clonotype has just a few counts. The chain joins TRBV29-1 to TRBJ2-3; possible D gene TRBD1, 6 bases. Per the germline V gene, CDR1 is SQVTM and CDR2 is ANQGSEA. V dropped 6 bases and J dropped 0 bases, with 10 bases sitting between them. The CDR3 consists of 13 residues. The CDR3 bases are TGCAGCGTGAGGGGGAAGAGCACAGATACGCAGTATTTT. Translated: CSVRGKSTDTQYF.

In its sample, this clonotype was seen many times. The chain links TRBV18 to TRBJ2-1; 7 positions agree with TRBD1. The germline V gene encodes CDR1 KGHSH and CDR2 LQKENI. The CDR3 is made up of 15 amino acids. Trimming at V came to 6 bases and at J to 2 bases, leaving 7 bases not matched to a gene. The CDR3 loop reads CASSPTGDTYNEQFF. The CDR3 region has the DNA TGTGCCAGCTCGCCTACAGGGGATACCTACAATGAGCAGTTCTTC.

There are many counts of this clonotype. The chain couples TRBV7-2 to TRBJ1-2, with D uncertain. Germline assignment: CDR1 SGHTA and CDR2 FQGNSA. V was shortened by 5 bases and J by 4 bases, with 11 bases between the two germline ends. The length of the CDR3 is 13 residues. The CDR3 DNA reads as TGTGCCAGCAGCCCCGAGGGAAGCTATGGCTACACCTTC. It specifies CASSPEGSYGYTF.

J is TRBJ2-3 and V is TRBV7-2, with 8 bases matching TRBD2. Germline CDR1 reads SGHTA; CDR2 reads FQGNSA. This CDR3 has 16 amino acids. Trimming cost V 3 bases and J 4 bases; bases outside gene matches: 9. Here the CDR3 DNA reads TGTGCCAGCAGCTTGGCAAGCGGGGGACTTGCAGATACGCAGTATTTT. Its translation is CASSLASGGLADTQYF.

The V and J genes are TRBV12-3 or TRBV12-4 and TRBJ2-5; D call uncertain. CDR3 size: 15 residues. With 6 bases removed from V and 9 bases from J, the gap between germline ends came to 23 bases. CDR3 sequence: CASRFGQAPSGPQYF. The CDR3 region has the DNA TGTGCCAGCAGATTCGGGCAGGCTCCCTCAGGTCCCCAGTACTTC.

The chain carries TRBV7-2 and TRBJ2-5; a weak D match, TRBD1 (6 bases). This CDR3 is 15 amino acids long. Trimming cost V 7 bases and J 2 bases, with 17 bases left between them. Germline V gene data show CDR1 as SGHTA and CDR2 as FQGNSA. This CDR3 is CASKRPGHRQETQYF. The CDR3 region has the DNA TGTGCCAGCAAAAGACCGGGACACCGACAAGAGACCCAGTACTTC.

The chain joins TRBV24-1 to TRBJ2-1, with 7 bases aligning to TRBD2. CDR1 is KGHDR, CDR2 SFDVKD, per germline. The CDR3 is made up of 17 amino acids. The trim removed 4 bases at V and 0 bases at J, leaving 8 bases unmatched. CDR3 region: CATSEAAGVPSYNEQFF. CDR3 DNA: TGTGCCACCAGTGAAGCGGCGGGGGTTCCCTCCTACAATGAGCAGTTCTTC.

The chain recombines TRBV4-3 with TRBJ2-1; D gene unclear. V was trimmed by 1 base and J by 4 bases, leaving 20 bases between them. The CDR3 length is 18 residues. CDR1 is LGHNA and CDR2 is YSLEER in the germline V gene. The CDR3 is CASSQAPDGRWGYNEQFF. The CDR3 DNA follows: TGCGCCAGCAGCCAAGCTCCGGACGGACGTTGGGGTTACAATGAGCAGTTCTTC.

The rearrangement links TRBV29-1 to TRBJ2-3, with TRBD1 as a possible D gene (5 bases). Germline-derived CDR1 and CDR2 are SQVTM and ANQGSEA. CDR3 length: 13 amino acids. Deletions cut 5 bases from V and 1 base from J, with 10 bases between. CDR3 bases: TGCAGCGTTTGGACAATGGGCACAGATACGCAGTATTTT. This gives the protein CSVWTMGTDTQYF.

The chain employs TRBV20-1 and TRBJ2-1; possibly TRBD2 for D (5 bases). With 3 bases removed from V and 9 bases from J, the gap between germline ends came to 15 bases. The germline V gene has CDR1 DFQATT and CDR2 SNEGSKA (reference sequence). CDR3 length: 13 residues. DNA of the CDR3: TGCAGTGCTAGCGGCCCTGGAGGAGGTGAGCAGTTCTTC. Protein sequence: CSASGPGGGEQFF.

This clonotype came up many times. The gene calls are TRBV10-2 and TRBJ1-1; D is possibly TRBD1 (5 bases). The CDR3 is 19 amino acids. From germline, CDR1 is WSHSY and CDR2 SAAADI. The ends were cut back, 6 bases at V and 0 bases at J, with 26 bases in the middle. CDR3 in amino acids: CASRRGDRIPGVVNTEAFF. Written as DNA, the CDR3 is TGCGCCAGCAGACGGGGGGATCGGATTCCTGGGGTAGTGAACACTGAAGCTTTCTTT.

This clonotype turned up a few times. The chain uses TRBV20-1 and TRBJ2-4, with D perhaps matching TRBD1 (5 bases). The CDR3 length is 15 residues. V shed 0 bases and J shed 6 bases, with 15 bases lying between them. CDR1 DFQATT and CDR2 SNEGSKA come from the germline V gene (reference sequence). DNA of the CDR3: TGCAGTGCTAGAGATAGCCGGACAACGGGAAACATTCAGTACTTC. Protein: CSARDSRTTGNIQYF.

About this clonotype: This may arise from a read error, as a much more abundant clone is one base away. The V and J genes are TRBV6-5 and TRBJ2-3, with D hard to call. V gave up 7 bases and J gave up 4 bases, with 12 bases separating them. The length of the CDR3 is 13 residues. Per the germline V gene, CDR1 is MNHEY and CDR2 is SVGAGI. DNA for the CDR3: TGTGCCAGCAACCAAAACTATGCAGATACGCAGTATTTT. Translation gives CASNQNYADTQYF.

Only a few counts were recorded for this clonotype. This chain connects TRBV7-9 to TRBJ2-5; D is unresolved. CDR3 length: 13 amino acids. Germline lookup yields CDR1 SEHNR and CDR2 FQNEAQ (reference sequence). The V end was cut by 3 bases, the J end by 5 bases, with 10 bases between. The CDR3 nucleotides read TGTGCCAGCAGCTTTCCACCCCCGGAGACCCAGTACTTC. Encoded protein: CASSFPPPETQYF. Full variable domain (remainder filled in from reference TRBV7-9 and TRBJ2-5): DTGVSQNPRHKITKRGQNVTFRCDPISEHNRLYWYRQTLGQGPEFLTYFQNEAQLEKSRLLSDRFSAERPKGSFSTLEIQRTEQGDSAMYLCASSFPPPETQYFGPGTRLLVL.

J is TRBJ2-2 and V is TRBV6-6; D call uncertain. V lost 8 bases and J lost 2, with 9 bases in between. The CDR3 consists of 13 residues. Germline CDR1 is MNHNY and CDR2 is SVGAGI (reference sequence). The CDR3 region is CASGPINTGELFF. In DNA, the CDR3 is TGTGCCAGCGGGCCCATAAACACCGGGGAGCTGTTTTTT.

This clonotype has more than one count but fewer than ten. This chain joins TRBV2 and TRBJ2-6; D may match TRBD1 or TRBD2 (5 bases each). This CDR3 has 14 residues. CDR1 SNHLY and CDR2 FYNNEI come from the germline V gene. The V gene lost 4 bases and the J gene lost 4 bases, with 8 bases spanning the gap. CDR3 nucleotide sequence: TGTGCCAGCAGTGTGGGGGACGGGGCCAACGTCCTGACTTTC. Encoded protein: CASSVGDGANVLTF. The complete variable domain, with remaining parts taken from reference TRBV2 and TRBJ2-6, reads EPEVTQTPSHQVTQMGQEVILRCVPISNHLYFYWYRQILGQKVEFLVSFYNNEISEKSEIFDDQFSVERPDGSNFTLKIRSTKLEDSAMYFCASSVGDGANVLTFGAGSRLTVL.

This clonotype was observed a single time. V gene TRBV29-1 combines with J gene TRBJ2-3; 11 bases map to TRBD1. The CDR3 sequence is 17 residues long. CDR1 and CDR2 (germline): SQVTM, ANQGSEA. V trimming: 6 bases; J trimming: 2 bases; junction bases outside the gene matches: 13. CDR3 protein: CSVFLGQGDRPTDTQYF. The CDR3, as DNA: TGCAGCGTCTTTCTGGGACAGGGGGACCGGCCCACAGATACGCAGTATTTT.

The chain uses TRBV28 and TRBJ2-2; D is perhaps TRBD1 (6 bases). Per germline, CDR1 MDHEN and CDR2 SYDVKM. V lost 7 bases and J 5 bases, leaving 11 bases between the germline ends. There are 13 residues in the CDR3. The CDR3 region is CASIMTGTGELFF. DNA of the CDR3: TGTGCCAGCATTATGACAGGAACCGGGGAGCTGTTTTTT.

This clonotype was counted at least ten times. The chain joins TRBV12-5 to TRBJ1-3; D might be TRBD1 (6 bases). The CDR3 consists of 14 residues. V lost 7 bases, J lost 3 bases, and 13 bases lay in between. Germline V CDR1 and CDR2: LGHNT, FRNRAP. The CDR3 DNA is TGTGCTAGTGTGCGGGGGACACTTGGAAACACCATATATTTT. Its translation: CASVRGTLGNTIYF.

The table lists this clonotype with a few counts. The chain links TRBV15 to TRBJ2-5, with 14 bases that match TRBD2. The CDR3 is made up of 16 amino acids. V shed 0 bases, J shed 4 bases, and the junction held 1 base outside the gene matches. Germline CDR1 is LNHNV and CDR2 is YYDKDF (reference sequence). This chain's CDR3 is CATSRDGLAGGETQYF. The CDR3, as DNA: TGTGCCACCAGCAGAGATGGACTAGCGGGAGGAGAGACCCAGTACTTC.

This clonotype appeared many times. The chain combines TRBV11-2 with TRBJ2-3, with 9 bases that match TRBD2. This CDR3 spans 16 amino acids. The ends lost 4 bases at V and 1 base at J; junction bases unmatched: 6. CDR1 and CDR2 (germline): SGHAT, FQNNGV. The CDR3 DNA reads TGTGCCAGCAGCTCGAGACTAGCGGTCGGCACAGATACGCAGTATTTT. This encodes CASSSRLAVGTDTQYF.

This clonotype was counted only a few times. The genes are TRBV3-1 and TRBJ1-2; D is unclear. CDR1 and CDR2 (germline): LGHDT, YNNKEL (reference sequence). This CDR3 is built from 15 residues. V was pared by 4 bases and J by 0 bases, with 12 bases between. The CDR3 DNA reads as TGTGCCAGCAGCCCACGGATCACAACTAACTATGGCTACACCTTC. Residues: CASSPRITTNYGYTF.

The table lists this clonotype with a count of one. The chain joins TRBV20-1 to TRBJ2-3; D remains unclear. The V gene's germline CDR1 is DFQATT and CDR2 SNEGSKA (reference sequence). V dropped 5 bases and J dropped 6 bases, with 12 bases sitting between them. The CDR3 is made up of 12 amino acids. The CDR3 nucleotides read TGCAGTGCTCCCGAACTGGGCGATACGCAGTATTTT. As protein: CSAPELGDTQYF.

This clonotype was recorded many times. J is TRBJ2-7 and V is TRBV29-1; D gene unclear. The germline V gene has CDR1 SQVTM and CDR2 ANQGSEA. Trimming removed 0 bases at V and 1 base at J, with 13 bases between. The CDR3 totals 15 residues. CDR3 protein: CSVEDLQGTSYEQYF. For the CDR3, the DNA is TGCAGCGTTGAAGATCTTCAAGGCACTTCCTACGAGCAGTACTTC.

The J gene is TRBJ2-7, the V gene TRBV7-2; D possibly corresponds to TRBD2 (5 bases). The germline V gene encodes CDR1 SGHTA and CDR2 FQGNSA. The CDR3 consists of 14 residues. With 6 bases removed from V and 4 bases from J, the gap between germline ends came to 16 bases. This CDR3 is CASSPRPGWYEQYF. In DNA form, the CDR3 reads TGTGCCAGCAGTCCCCGCCCGGGGTGGTACGAGCAGTACTTC.

The V and J genes are TRBV20-1 and TRBJ2-7, with 10 bases that match TRBD2. The V segment lost 5 bases and the J segment 5 bases; nucleotides outside the gene matches: 9. This CDR3 has 14 residues. Germline loops: CDR1 DFQATT, CDR2 SNEGSKA (reference sequence). The CDR3 loop is CSAAPSGGANEQYF. In DNA form, the CDR3 reads TGCAGTGCTGCCCCCAGCGGGGGGGCCAACGAGCAGTACTTC.